This T cell receptor (beta chain) stems from a study of T cell responses to AZD1222 COVID-19 vaccine. The overall study: Combined were second doses at about 4 or about 12 weeks. General study results and limits: The breadth and depth of Spike-specific TCRs increased once two AZD1222 doses had been given. Donors skewed white British and female; clonal diversity was possibly underestimated.

Generated by immunoSEQ multiplex PCR, the TCRdb table keeps only in-frame clones and is missing some. The sample lists more than 95,000 clones, over 90% occurring once. With regard to this clone: Its target is not known.

CDR3 length: 14 residues. Germline V gene sequence: CDR1 KGHSH, CDR2 LQKENI. The ends were cut back, 2 bases at V and 5 bases at J, with 7 bases in the middle. This clonotype was obtained from an adult in good health. This material consisted of peripheral blood, taken on day 0 of AZD1222 vaccination. This chain links TRBV18 with TRBJ1-6; D not resolved. DNA for the CDR3: TGTGCCAGCTCACCAAGCGACCATAATTCACCCCTCCACTTT. Protein product: CASSPSDHNSPLHF.